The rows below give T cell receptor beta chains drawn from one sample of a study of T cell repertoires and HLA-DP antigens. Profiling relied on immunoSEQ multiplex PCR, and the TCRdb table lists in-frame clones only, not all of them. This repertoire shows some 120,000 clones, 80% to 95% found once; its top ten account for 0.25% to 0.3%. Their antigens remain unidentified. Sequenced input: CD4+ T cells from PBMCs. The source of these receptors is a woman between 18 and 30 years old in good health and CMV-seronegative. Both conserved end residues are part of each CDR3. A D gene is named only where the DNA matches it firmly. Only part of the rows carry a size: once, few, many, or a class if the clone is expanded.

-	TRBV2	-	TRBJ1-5	CASSEMGNQPQHF
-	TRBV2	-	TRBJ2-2	CASAPANTGELFF
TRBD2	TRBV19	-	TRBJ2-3	CASSILAGPGTDTQYF
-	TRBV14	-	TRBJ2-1	CASSQHRFRNEQFF
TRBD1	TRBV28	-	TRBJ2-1	CASGAGQGYNEQFF
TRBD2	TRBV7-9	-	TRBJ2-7	CASLLTAGGSYEQYF
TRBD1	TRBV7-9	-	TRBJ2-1	CASSPYRGRGDEQFF
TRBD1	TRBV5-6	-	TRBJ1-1	CASSPIRGQGTLMNTEAFF
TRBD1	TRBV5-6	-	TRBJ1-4	CASSRRYISGGPMEGKLFF
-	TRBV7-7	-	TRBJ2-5	CASSDLLPQETQYF
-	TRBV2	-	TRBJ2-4	CASSALTTPGVIQYF
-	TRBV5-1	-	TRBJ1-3	CASSQGASGNTIYF
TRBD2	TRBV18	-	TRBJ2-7	CASSPPASGITYEQYF
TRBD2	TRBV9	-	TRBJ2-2	CASSVVLGGTGELFF
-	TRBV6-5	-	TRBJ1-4	CASKGTINEKLFF
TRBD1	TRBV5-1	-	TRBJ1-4	CASSLGQGAPREKLFF
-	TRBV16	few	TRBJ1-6	CASSPGRGPLHF
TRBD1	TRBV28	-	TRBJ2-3	CASSFPGTGDTDTQYF
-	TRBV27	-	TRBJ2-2	CASSLFFSNTGELFF
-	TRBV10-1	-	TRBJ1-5	CASSEIIRPPSNQPQHF
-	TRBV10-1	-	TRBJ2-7	CASSATENEQYF
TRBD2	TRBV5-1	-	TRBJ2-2	CASSFVSSGSLTGELFF
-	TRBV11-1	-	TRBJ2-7	CASSLVAGHSYEQYF
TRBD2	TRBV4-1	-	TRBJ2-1	CASRPTSGTRNEQFF